This T cell receptor (beta chain) was identified during a study of cytomegalovirus exposure and HLA in healthy donors. Primers: 60 Vbeta forward and 13 Jbeta reverse. This table comes from immunoSEQ multiplex PCR, and its TCRdb copy is limited to in-frame clones, with some not included. The sample lists under 200,000 clones, around 80% seen once, with around 0.74% in the top ten. CDR1 and CDR2 from the germline V gene are SEHNR and FQNEAQ (reference sequence). There are 16 residues in the CDR3. V was shortened by 8 bases and J by 2 bases, with 18 bases between the two germline ends. General study findings and limits: Sequencing likely generated an artifact that appeared as a cluster of highly shared sequence variants. Presence/absence analyses took donor sequencing depth as roughly uniform. Immune exposure information available was restricted to CMV serostatus.

Comments on this clone: Its antigen is currently unknown.

All donors participated as healthy donors of bone marrow. This receptor was obtained from a woman aged 40 to 55 in good health and CMV-seronegative. The sequenced sample consisted of PBMCs. The chain has TRBV7-9 and TRBJ2-2; possible D gene TRBD1, 6 bases. The CDR3 DNA is TGTGCCAGCTTGGCCAGGGGAGAACTTAACACCGGGGAGCTGTTTTTT. Protein sequence: CASLARGELNTGELFF. The full variable domain, with the rest looked up from reference TRBV7-9 and TRBJ2-2, is DTGVSQNPRHKITKRGQNVTFRCDPISEHNRLYWYRQTLGQGPEFLTYFQNEAQLEKSRLLSDRFSAERPKGSFSTLEIQRTEQGDSAMYLCASLARGELNTGELFFGEGSRLTVL.